These 32 T cell receptor beta chains were sequenced from one sample in a study of blood T cell repertoires in COVID-19. Repertoires were generated with immunoSEQ multiplex PCR, while TCRdb's copy carries only in-frame clones and drops some. The sample carries 150,000 to 200,000 clones, just over 85% recorded once. The sequenced material came from peripheral blood. The receptors here all came from a man in his 60s with acute or convalescent COVID-19.

This chain joins TRBV7-6 and TRBJ2-7, with 8 positions matching TRBD1. The CDR3 extends over 14 amino acids. Per the germline V gene, CDR1 is SGHVS and CDR2 is FNYEAQ. J gave up 5 bases and V 5 bases, and 8 bases lay outside the gene matches. The CDR3 DNA reads TGTGCCAGCAGCCCGGACAGGGAGCTGGACGAGCAGTACTTC. The encoded protein is CASSPDRELDEQYF.

The V and J genes are TRBV13 and TRBJ2-7; D is perhaps TRBD1 (5 bases). Germline lookup yields CDR1 PRHDT and CDR2 FYEKMQ (reference sequence). The CDR3 totals 15 residues. V dropped 5 bases and J dropped 4 bases, with 18 bases sitting between them. CDR3 coding DNA: TGTGCCAGCAGCCCAGGCAGGACAACACCTTACGAGCAGTACTTC. It yields the protein CASSPGRTTPYEQYF. The complete variable domain, with remaining parts taken from reference TRBV13 and TRBJ2-7, reads AAGVIQSPRHLIKEKRETATLKCYPIPRHDTVYWYQQGPGQDPQFLISFYEKMQSDKGSIPDRFSAQQFSDYHSELNMSSLELGDSALYFCASSPGRTTPYEQYFGPGTRLTVT.

The V gene is TRBV5-4, the J gene TRBJ2-2; 12 bases map to TRBD1. From germline, CDR1 is SGHNT and CDR2 YYREEE (reference sequence). V lost 0 bases and J lost 7; bases outside the gene matches: 4. CDR3 length: 16 amino acids. The CDR3 DNA reads TGTGCCAGCAGCTTGGGTGGGACAGGGGGCGGCGGGGAGCTGTTTTTT. Residues: CASSLGGTGGGGELFF.

The chain is built from TRBV28 and TRBJ1-4; D gene unclear. This CDR3 has 15 residues. The germline gives CDR1 MDHEN, CDR2 SYDVKM. V lost 1 base, J lost 8 bases, and 14 bases lay in between. CDR3 sequence reads: CASSLYSTPGEKLFF. CDR3 DNA: TGTGCCAGCAGTTTATACTCGACCCCGGGGGAAAAACTGTTTTTT.

The J gene is TRBJ2-5, the V gene TRBV6-5, with 11 positions matching TRBD2. The junction had 0 bases not matched to a gene; V was cut back by 6 bases and J by 0 bases. The V gene's germline CDR1 is MNHEY and CDR2 SVGAGI. The CDR3 covers 14 residues. CDR3 in amino acids: CASRTSGDQETQYF. CDR3 DNA sequence: TGTGCCAGCAGGACTAGCGGGGACCAAGAGACCCAGTACTTC.

The V call is TRBV25-1, the J call TRBJ2-3, with 12 bases aligning to TRBD2. Germline loops: CDR1 MGHDK, CDR2 SYGVNS. The CDR3 is made up of 16 amino acids. The V gene end was trimmed by 3 bases and the J gene end by 2 bases; junction bases not matched to a gene: 3. Here the CDR3 reads CASSDGLAGLTDTQYF. The DNA for the CDR3 is TGTGCCAGCAGTGACGGACTAGCGGGGCTCACAGATACGCAGTATTTT.

This sequence joins TRBV15 and TRBJ2-7; maybe TRBD2 (6 bases). V was clipped by 4 bases and J by 5 bases, with 24 bases between them. Germline V CDR1 and CDR2: LNHNV, YYDKDF (reference sequence). CDR3 length equals 17 residues. The CDR3 is CATSNRPGWRVNHEQYF. The CDR3 region has the DNA TGTGCCACCAGCAACCGTCCCGGGTGGAGGGTGAACCACGAGCAGTACTTC. The entire variable domain, with the rest obtained from reference TRBV15 and TRBJ2-7, is as follows: DAMVIQNPRYQVTQFGKPVTLSCSQTLNHNVMYWYQQKSSQAPKLLFHYYDKDFNNEADTPDNFQSRRPNTSFCFLDIRSPGLGDTAMYLCATSNRPGWRVNHEQYFGPGTRLTVT.

The count of this clone is one. The chain joins TRBV5-5 to TRBJ2-7; D uncertain. V was clipped by 1 base and J by 4 bases, with 12 bases between them. Per the germline V gene, CDR1 is SGHKS and CDR2 is YYEKEE (reference sequence). The CDR3 has 14 amino acids. CDR3 protein: CASSLIQSSYEQYF. CDR3 coding DNA: TGTGCCAGCAGCTTGATCCAGTCTTCTTACGAGCAGTACTTC.

The rearrangement joins TRBV4-1 to TRBJ1-5, with D uncertain. The V gene lost 0 bases and the J gene lost 0 bases, with 9 bases spanning the gap. The CDR3 length is 16 residues. The germline CDR1 and CDR2 sequences are MGHRA and YSYEKL. The CDR3 DNA sequence: TGCGCCAGCAGCCAAGATGTAGTTTATAGCAATCAGCCCCAGCATTTT. Translated, it gives CASSQDVVYSNQPQHF.

This clone was observed a few times. The chain uses TRBV5-1 and TRBJ2-7; D possibly corresponds to TRBD2 (5 bases). V was pared by 4 bases and J by 3 bases, with 17 bases between. Per germline, CDR1 SGHRS and CDR2 YFSETQ. This CDR3 spans 15 amino acids. CDR3 DNA: TGCGCCAGCAGCCCCGGGGTAGCGCGCCTCTACGAGCAGTACTTC. Protein: CASSPGVARLYEQYF.

This chain links TRBV25-1 with TRBJ1-3; D not resolved. The CDR3 runs 14 residues. In germline, CDR1 is MGHDK, CDR2 SYGVNS. Between the trimmed V and J ends, which lost 5 bases and 4 bases, there was a span of 12 bases. CDR3 protein: CASSIAGSGNTIYF. In DNA form, the CDR3 reads TGTGCCAGCAGTATCGCGGGGAGCGGAAACACCATATATTTT.

The chain combines TRBV27 with TRBJ1-5, with a possible D match to TRBD1 (6 bases). The CDR3 consists of 14 residues. CDR1 is MNHEY, CDR2 SMNVEV, per germline (reference sequence). With 5 bases removed from V and 6 bases from J, the gap between germline ends came to 14 bases. The CDR3 sequence: CASSGGGRGQPQHF. The CDR3 DNA reads TGTGCCAGCAGTGGGGGGGGCCGTGGTCAGCCCCAGCATTTT.

The genes are TRBV29-1 and TRBJ1-1; D remains ambiguous. This CDR3 comprises 13 residues. Germline assignment: CDR1 SQVTM and CDR2 ANQGSEA. Deletions cut 7 bases from V and 2 bases from J, with 14 bases between. The CDR3 here is CSATAQANTEAFF. The CDR3 nucleotides are TGCAGCGCGACGGCGCAGGCTAACACTGAAGCTTTCTTT.

The genes are TRBV25-1 and TRBJ2-7; 7 bases map to TRBD1. The V gene's germline CDR1 is MGHDK and CDR2 SYGVNS. After removal of 6 bases from V and 3 bases from J, the junction contained 5 bases not matched to a gene. The length of the CDR3 is 13 residues. In DNA, the CDR3 is TGTGCCAGCAGCCTGACAGGGCTCTACGAGCAGTACTTC. The encoded protein is CASSLTGLYEQYF.

The chain couples TRBV27 to TRBJ1-5, with TRBD1 matching 11 bases. The CDR3 extends over 15 amino acids. V was pared by 7 bases and J by 4 bases, with 6 bases of the junction left unmatched. The germline gives CDR1 MNHEY, CDR2 SMNVEV (reference sequence). Here the CDR3 reads CASTPGTGGNQPQHF. The CDR3 region has the DNA TGTGCCAGCACCCCTGGGACAGGGGGGAATCAGCCCCAGCATTTT.

The chain carries TRBV6-5 and TRBJ2-7; 11 bases align to TRBD1. The V gene end was trimmed by 2 bases and the J gene end by 7 bases; junction bases not matched to a gene: 7. The CDR3 sequence is 15 residues long. The germline V gene has CDR1 MNHEY and CDR2 SVGAGI. As DNA, the CDR3 is TGTGCCAGCAGTTACGATGGGGGACAGGGGGAAGAGCAGTACTTC. Its translation is CASSYDGGQGEEQYF.

The J gene is TRBJ2-2, the V gene TRBV11-2; tentative D call: TRBD1 (5 bases). From germline, CDR1 is SGHAT and CDR2 FQNNGV. The CDR3 consists of 14 residues. V lost 5 bases, J lost 1 base, and 8 bases lay in between. The DNA of the CDR3 is TGTGCCAGCAGCCCCCAGGGGAACACCGGGGAGCTGTTTTTT. It specifies CASSPQGNTGELFF.

The DNA for the CDR3 is TGTGCCTGGAGTCTCCCGGGACACCGCTCCTACAATGAGCAGTTCTTC. This encodes CAWSLPGHRSYNEQFF. V usage is TRBV30 and J usage is TRBJ2-1; a weak D match, TRBD1 (6 bases). CDR3 length equals 16 residues. V was pared by 2 bases and J by 0 bases, with 14 bases between. The V gene's germline CDR1 is GTSNPN and CDR2 SVGIG (reference sequence).

The genes are TRBV27 and TRBJ1-2; 7 bases match TRBD1. From germline, CDR1 is MNHEY and CDR2 SMNVEV (reference sequence). V dropped 5 bases and J dropped 2; count of bases not matched to a gene: 11. The CDR3 totals 16 residues. DNA of the CDR3: TGTGCCAGCAGTCCTCACCTTGGACAGGCGAACTATGGCTACACCTTC. Its protein product is CASSPHLGQANYGYTF.

The rearrangement links TRBV6-6 to TRBJ1-4; D is unresolved. Germline V CDR1 and CDR2: MNHNY, SVGAGI (reference sequence). This CDR3 has 17 amino acids. Trimming removed 5 bases from V and 8 bases from J, with 24 bases in between. The CDR3 nucleotides are TGTGCCAGCAGTCCTGAGCCTTTCTTGCTGCCAGGAGAAAAACTGTTTTTT. Translated, it gives CASSPEPFLLPGEKLFF.

This rearrangement joins TRBV18 to TRBJ2-7; TRBD1 aligns across 9 bases. The CDR3 has 14 amino acids. Germline values: CDR1 KGHSH, CDR2 LQKENI. V lost 6 bases to trimming and J lost 3 bases; unmatched junction nucleotides: 6. The CDR3 reads CASSGTGKDYEQYF. The CDR3 nucleotides read TGTGCCAGCTCGGGGACAGGGAAAGACTACGAGCAGTACTTC.

The chain joins TRBV6-5 to TRBJ2-7, with 7 bases lining up with TRBD2. Trimming removed 7 bases from V and 6 bases from J; junction bases left unmatched: 6. The CDR3 sequence is 12 residues long. Germline V gene data show CDR1 as MNHEY and CDR2 as SVGAGI. The DNA of the CDR3 is TGTGCCAGCACGGCGGGGGAAGGCGAGCAGTACTTC. Translation gives CASTAGEGEQYF.

The gene calls are TRBV13 and TRBJ1-1, with 7 bases identical to TRBD1. CDR1 is PRHDT, CDR2 FYEKMQ, per germline (reference sequence). V lost 5 bases, J lost 4 bases, and 7 bases stayed unmatched. The CDR3 is 14 residues long. The DNA for the CDR3 is TGTGCCAGCAGCCCCTTCCGGGACAGCACTGAAGCTTTCTTT. It codes for CASSPFRDSTEAFF.

A few counts support this clone. The rearrangement links TRBV28 to TRBJ1-2, with a possible D match to TRBD1 (5 bases). This CDR3 has 12 residues. Germline CDR1 MDHEN, CDR2 SYDVKM. Trimming took off 10 bases at V and 2 bases at J, with 11 bases between the two ends. The CDR3 bases are TGTGCCACCGCGGCAGGGAACTATGGCTACACCTTC. Protein product: CATAAGNYGYTF.

This chain connects TRBV3-1 (or the pseudogene TRBV3-2) to TRBJ1-2; D is undetermined. Trimming shortened V by 4 bases and J by 2 bases, and 11 bases separated the two germline ends. CDR1 is LGHDT, CDR2 YNNKEL, per germline (reference sequence). This CDR3 spans 14 amino acids. The CDR3 here is CASSPISGNYGYTF. The CDR3 DNA sequence: TGTGCCAGCAGCCCCATTTCGGGAAACTATGGCTACACCTTC.

This sequence joins TRBV29-1 and TRBJ1-5; a weak D match, TRBD1 (6 bases). V lost 7 bases and J 3 bases, leaving 13 bases between the germline ends. This CDR3 region has 13 residues. Per germline, CDR1 SQVTM and CDR2 ANQGSEA. The CDR3 sequence is CSAADSLNQPQHF. For the CDR3, the DNA is TGCAGCGCCGCGGACAGCCTCAATCAGCCCCAGCATTTT.

The J gene is TRBJ2-7, the V gene TRBV27; 10 nucleotides line up with TRBD2. The CDR3 spans 18 residues. V was pared by 8 bases and J by 7 bases, with 23 bases of the junction left unmatched. Germline V gives CDR1 MNHEY, CDR2 SMNVEV (reference sequence). The CDR3 DNA reads as TGTGCCAGCGCAACAGGCTGGCTAGCGGGAGCGAGGGCTCGAGAGCAGTACTTC. It translates to CASATGWLAGARAREQYF.

J is TRBJ2-7 and V is TRBV2; 9 bases line up with TRBD1. Germline CDR1 and CDR2: SNHLY and FYNNEI. CDR3 size: 13 residues. In DNA, the CDR3 is TGTGCGACCCCGGGACAGGGCTCCTACGAGCAGTACTTC. It codes for CATPGQGSYEQYF.

V usage is TRBV28 and J usage is TRBJ1-2, with D possibly being TRBD1 (6 bases). In germline, CDR1 is MDHEN, CDR2 SYDVKM. The CDR3 extends over 16 amino acids. V lost 1 base and J lost 8, with 20 bases in between. The CDR3 loop is CASSLFRQAQKGGYTF. The CDR3 coding sequence is TGTGCCAGCAGTTTATTTCGACAGGCGCAAAAGGGCGGCTACACCTTC.

J is TRBJ2-1 and V is TRBV5-5; TRBD2 is a possible D gene (6 bases). Trimming removed 0 bases from V and 9 bases from J, with 19 bases in between. Germline CDR1 is SGHKS and CDR2 is YYEKEE (reference sequence). The CDR3 runs 16 residues. Written as DNA, the CDR3 is TGTGCCAGCAGCTTGGCCGGCCGGGTATCGGAGGGTGAGCAGTTCTTC. The encoded protein is CASSLAGRVSEGEQFF.

This clone was observed once. V gene TRBV5-1 combines with J gene TRBJ2-3; 10 bases map to TRBD2. J gave up 4 bases and V 2 bases, and 7 bases lay outside the gene matches. Looked up from germline, CDR1 is SGHRS and CDR2 is YFSETQ. The CDR3 runs 16 residues. The CDR3 is CASSFLAGVGADTQYF. For the CDR3, the DNA is TGCGCCAGCAGCTTTCTAGCGGGAGTGGGGGCAGATACGCAGTATTTT. Supplemented by reference TRBV5-1 and TRBJ2-3, the full variable domain reads KAGVTQTPRYLIKTRGQQVTLSCSPISGHRSVSWYQQTPGQGLQFLFEYFSETQRNKGNFPGRFSGRQFSNSRSEMNVSTLELGDSALYLCASSFLAGVGADTQYFGPGTRLTVL.

The V and J genes are TRBV12-5 and TRBJ1-1, with 7 bases aligning to TRBD1. Unmatched junction bases numbered 11, after V lost 6 bases and J lost 4 bases. This CDR3 is 15 amino acids long. Germline V gives CDR1 LGHNT, CDR2 FRNRAP. The CDR3: CASGDQDRWGTEAFF. DNA for the CDR3: TGTGCTAGTGGGGATCAGGACAGGTGGGGCACTGAAGCTTTCTTT.